This is a list of T cell receptor beta chains from one sample in a study of control samples from healthy donors and cancer patients. This table comes from immunoSEQ multiplex PCR, and its TCRdb copy is limited to in-frame clones, with some not included. Found here are about 55,000 clones, 95% to 97% of them singletons; the top ten hold roughly 1.8%. Material: blood. These receptors were taken from a woman aged 25-40 years in good health. Each CDR3 is given with its conserved first and last residue. A D gene is named only where the DNA matches it firmly. Clone size is stated in some rows and not others, as once, few, many or a class when expanded.

.,TRBD1,TRBV12-3/TRBV12-4,12,TRBJ1-2,TGTGCCAGCGGGACAGGAGTCTATGGCTACACCTTC,CASGTGVYGYTF
.,TRBD2,TRBV7-3,16,TRBJ2-3,TGTGCCAGCAGCTTACGAGCGGGGATTAGCACAGATACGCAGTATTTT,CASSLRAGISTDTQYF
.,TRBD1,TRBV5-1,14,TRBJ1-6,TGCGCCAGCAGCCAGGGGACAGTCGATTCACCCCTCCACTTT,CASSQGTVDSPLHF
.,.,TRBV6-1,15,TRBJ2-7,TGTGCCAGCAGTGAAGAGCAGGCAGGGACCCACGAGCAGTACTTC,CASSEEQAGTHEQYF
.,TRBD1,TRBV28,12,TRBJ1-5,TGTGCCAGCAGTCCAGGGACAGGGGATGGGCATTTT,CASSPGTGDGHF
.,.,TRBV28,16,TRBJ2-6,TGTGCCAGCGGAATCCGGACGGTCTCTGGGGCCAACGTCCTGACTTTC,CASGIRTVSGANVLTF
.,TRBD2,TRBV10-3,14,TRBJ2-1,TGTGCCATCAGTGGCCGGAGCGGGACGGGTGAGCAGTTCTTC,CAISGRSGTGEQFF
.,TRBD1,TRBV28,15,TRBJ2-1,TGTGCCAGCAGTCGGGACAGGGGGCCTTGGAATGAGCAGTTCTTC,CASSRDRGPWNEQFF
.,.,TRBV10-2,12,TRBJ2-5,TGCGCCAGCAGTGATAGGGGAGAGACCCAGTACTTC,CASSDRGETQYF
.,TRBD1,TRBV6-5,14,TRBJ2-5,TGTGCCAGCAGGGGCGGACAGGTTGGAGGGACCCAGTACTTC,CASRGGQVGGTQYF
.,.,TRBV4-2,14,TRBJ1-1,TGTGCCAGCAGCTCTACAGCGGTGAACACTGAAGCTTTCTTT,CASSSTAVNTEAFF
.,TRBD1,TRBV28,13,TRBJ1-1,TGTGCCACATTGGGCGACAGGGACACTGAAGCTTTCTTT,CATLGDRDTEAFF
.,.,TRBV7-9,16,TRBJ1-3,TGTGCCAGCAGCCCCATCGACAGAAATCCTGGAAACACCATATATTTT,CASSPIDRNPGNTIYF
.,.,TRBV7-9,17,TRBJ2-5,TGTGCCAGCAGCTTAGGATCCCTCAGGGGCCTAACGGAGACCCAGTACTTC,CASSLGSLRGLTETQYF
.,TRBD2,TRBV10-1,15,TRBJ2-1,TGCGCCAGCAGCTCCACTAGCGGAACCTACAATGAGCAGTTCTTC,CASSSTSGTYNEQFF
.,.,TRBV28,15,TRBJ2-7,TGTGCCAGCAGTTTATCAAATAGGGCAGTTTACGAGCAGTACTTC,CASSLSNRAVYEQYF
.,TRBD1,TRBV4-1,15,TRBJ2-5,TGCGCCAGCAGCCAACCGACAGGGGGCGCAGAGACCCAGTACTTC,CASSQPTGGAETQYF
.,.,TRBV28,16,TRBJ1-4,TGTGCCAGCAGTTCTACAGGGACCCCAACTAATGAAAAACTGTTTTTT,CASSSTGTPTNEKLFF
.,TRBD1,TRBV20-1,13,TRBJ1-2,TGCAGTGCTAGTGGGACAGCCTTCTATGGCTACACCTTC,CSASGTAFYGYTF
.,TRBD1,TRBV7-3,15,TRBJ2-2,TGTGCCAGCAGCAAACAGGGGGCATTCACCGGGGAGCTGTTTTTT,CASSKQGAFTGELFF
.,.,TRBV3-1/TRBV3-2,17,TRBJ1-3,TGTGCCAGCAGCCAAGCTCTGCCAGGTAGCTCTGGAAACACCATATATTTT,CASSQALPGSSGNTIYF
.,TRBD1,TRBV5-1,16,TRBJ1-1,TGCGCCAGCAGCTTGGCGACAGGGGGTACGAACACTGAAGCTTTCTTT,CASSLATGGTNTEAFF
.,TRBD2,TRBV3-1/TRBV3-2,16,TRBJ2-7,TGTGCCAGCAGCCTCAGGACTAGCGGACTGTCCTACGAGCAGTACTTC,CASSLRTSGLSYEQYF
.,.,TRBV5-6,14,TRBJ2-7,TGTGCCAGCAGCTTAGCCGATCTCTCCTACGAGCAGTACTTC,CASSLADLSYEQYF
.,.,TRBV5-6,16,TRBJ1-3,TGTGCCAGCAGCTTGGCCCCCACCCACTCTGGAAACACCATATATTTT,CASSLAPTHSGNTIYF
.,TRBD1,TRBV4-1,16,TRBJ1-4,TGCGCCAGCAGCCATGATTCCGGGACAGGCAATGAAAAACTGTTTTTT,CASSHDSGTGNEKLFF
.,.,TRBV4-1,17,TRBJ2-2,TGCGCCAGCAGCCACCCGATGGAAGCGGGTTACACCGGGGAGCTGTTTTTT,CASSHPMEAGYTGELFF
.,.,TRBV28,13,TRBJ1-5,TGTGCCAGCAGCCCCAGGGGTAATCAGCCCCAGCATTTT,CASSPRGNQPQHF
.,.,TRBV12-3/TRBV12-4,13,TRBJ2-2,TGTGCCAGCAGCCCCAGGTGGACCGGGGAGCTGTTTTTT,CASSPRWTGELFF
.,TRBD2,TRBV7-2,17,TRBJ2-5,TGTGCCAGCAGCTCAGAGCTAGGGACTAGCGGCCAAGAGACCCAGTACTTC,CASSSELGTSGQETQYF
.,TRBD1,TRBV11-1,12,TRBJ2-5,TGTGCCAGCAAGCAGGGGGCAGGGTCCCAGTACTTC,CASKQGAGSQYF
.,.,TRBV28,15,TRBJ2-5,TGTGCCAGCAGTGGGCTAGCGCTGGGGGGAGAGACCCAGTACTTC,CASSGLALGGETQYF
.,TRBD1,TRBV19,18,TRBJ2-2,TGTGCCAGTAGTACGATCGGGGACAGGGGATACGGGGCCGGGGAGCTGTTTTTT,CASSTIGDRGYGAGELFF
.,.,TRBV30,11,TRBJ1-1,TGTGCCTGGAGTGACCCCGCCGAAGCTTTCTTT,CAWSDPAEAFF
.,.,TRBV10-2,14,TRBJ1-1,TGCGCCAGCAGTGAGCTGGCCCTTCGCGCTGAAGCTTTCTTT,CASSELALRAEAFF
few,TRBD1,TRBV18,16,TRBJ1-3,TGTGCCAGCTCACTGGGACAGGGCAACTCTGGAAACACCATATATTTT,CASSLGQGNSGNTIYF
.,.,TRBV4-1,14,TRBJ1-2,TGCGCCAGCAGCCAAGAACGGGGGAAAAAAGGCTACACCTTC,CASSQERGKKGYTF
.,.,TRBV2,15,TRBJ2-7,TGTGCCAGCATCCTCGGAGGGGGCAGCACCTACGAGCAGTACTTC,CASILGGGSTYEQYF
.,TRBD2,TRBV7-6,15,TRBJ2-3,TGTGCCAGCAGCTTGCTTGCGGGGGGGGCAGATACGCAGTATTTT,CASSLLAGGADTQYF
.,.,TRBV3-1/TRBV3-2,16,TRBJ1-3,TGTGCCAGCAGCCAAGAAAGAGGTAGCTCTGGAAACACCATATATTTT,CASSQERGSSGNTIYF
few,.,TRBV6-2/TRBV6-3,14,TRBJ1-5,TGTGCCAGCAGTCCAATAGGGTGGAATCAGCCCCAGCATTTT,CASSPIGWNQPQHF
once,TRBD2,TRBV19,15,TRBJ2-1,TGTGCCAGTAGTATTAGCGGGAAGTTTGTCGATGAGCAGTTCTTC,CASSISGKFVDEQFF
.,TRBD1,TRBV2,16,TRBJ1-5,TGTGCCAGCAGTGAAGGGCGCAGGGGGCTTGGTCAGCCCCAGCATTTT,CASSEGRRGLGQPQHF
.,TRBD1,TRBV4-1,16,TRBJ2-2,TGCGCCAGCAGCCACCTCGGACAGGGTGGCACCGGGGAGCTGTTTTTT,CASSHLGQGGTGELFF
.,TRBD2,TRBV29-1,14,TRBJ2-5,TGCAGCGTCGACGGACTAGCGGGAGTAGAGACCCAGTACTTC,CSVDGLAGVETQYF
.,.,TRBV6-1,15,TRBJ2-1,TGTGCCAGCAGTGAACTCGCGGGTTCCCACAATGAGCAGTTCTTC,CASSELAGSHNEQFF
.,.,TRBV7-2,16,TRBJ2-5,TGTGCCAGCAGCTTGTTTTTCGGACAGCCGCAAGAGACCCAGTACTTC,CASSLFFGQPQETQYF
.,.,TRBV12-3/TRBV12-4,13,TRBJ1-1,TGTGCCAGCGGTAGGGAAGTGCTCGCTGAAGCTTTCTTT,CASGREVLAEAFF
.,.,TRBV30,14,TRBJ1-4,TGTGCCTGGAGTGTTTCTTTCGGAGGTGAAAAACTGTTTTTT,CAWSVSFGGEKLFF
.,.,TRBV7-9,17,TRBJ2-1,TGTGCCAGCAGCTTGGGGGCCTTAGCGGGTTCCTACAATGAGCAGTTCTTC,CASSLGALAGSYNEQFF
.,TRBD2,TRBV6-2/TRBV6-3,15,TRBJ2-7,TGTGCCAGCAGTTCGACTAGCGGACGCTCCTATGAGCAGTACTTC,CASSSTSGRSYEQYF
.,.,TRBV5-1,15,TRBJ2-1,TGCGCCAGCAGCTTGCAGGTTAGCTCCTACAATGAGCAGTTCTTC,CASSLQVSSYNEQFF
.,.,TRBV5-1,15,TRBJ1-3,TGCGCCAGCAGCTTGGGACAGGCCTCTGGAAACACCATATATTTT,CASSLGQASGNTIYF
.,.,TRBV2,11,TRBJ2-7,TGTGCCAGCAGTGTTCTATACGAGCAGTACTTC,CASSVLYEQYF
.,.,TRBV2,13,TRBJ2-4,TGTGCCAGCAGTACCGACAGAAGCTCCAAAAGGTACTTC,CASSTDRSSKRYF